This T cell receptor beta chain was captured in a study of T-cell reconstitution after alpha-beta-depleted transplantation in children. This clonotype came up many times. The CDR3 runs 17 residues. Germline V CDR1 and CDR2: LGHNA, YSLEER. The ends lost 1 base at V and 5 bases at J; junction bases unmatched: 10. Unique molecular identifiers were used in preparing the TCRbeta library. In TCRdb, the PCR reads were re-called with MiXCR into one record per CDR3 protein. The data show approximately 200,000 distinct CDR3 sequences, roughly 6.3% seen once. The sequences come from PBMCs, collected before TCRalphabeta/CD19-depleted stem cell transplant. This clonotype was obtained from a girl younger than two with combined immunodeficiency, due to receive a stem cell transplant. The chain combines TRBV4-3 with TRBJ2-5; 10 bases map to TRBD2. Here the CDR3 reads CASSQGTGLALWETQYF. CDR3 DNA sequence: TGCGCCAGCAGCCAAGGGACGGGACTAGCGCTGTGGGAGACCCAGTACTTC.